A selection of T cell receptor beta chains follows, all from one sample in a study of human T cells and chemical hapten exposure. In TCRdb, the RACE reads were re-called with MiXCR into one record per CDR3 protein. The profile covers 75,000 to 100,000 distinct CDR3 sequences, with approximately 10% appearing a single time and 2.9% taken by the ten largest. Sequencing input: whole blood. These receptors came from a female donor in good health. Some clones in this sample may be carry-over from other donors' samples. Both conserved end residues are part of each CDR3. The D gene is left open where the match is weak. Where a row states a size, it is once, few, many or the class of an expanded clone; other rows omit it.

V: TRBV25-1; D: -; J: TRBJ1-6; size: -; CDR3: CASGGYNSPLHF; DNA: TGTGCCAGTGGGGGGTACAATTCACCCCTCCACTTT
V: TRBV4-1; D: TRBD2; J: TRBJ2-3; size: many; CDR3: CASSQVSSGRQDTQYF; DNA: TGCGCCAGCAGCCAAGTGTCTAGCGGGAGACAAGATACGCAGTATTTT
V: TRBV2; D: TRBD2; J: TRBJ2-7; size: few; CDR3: CASSASGGSYEQYF; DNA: TGTGCCAGCAGTGCGAGCGGGGGCTCCTACGAGCAGTACTTC
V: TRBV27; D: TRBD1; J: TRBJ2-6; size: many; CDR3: CASSTPGGRGSSGANVLTF; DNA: TGTGCCAGCAGTACTCCCGGAGGCAGGGGGAGCTCTGGGGCCAACGTCCTGACTTTC
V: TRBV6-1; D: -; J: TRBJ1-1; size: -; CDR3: CASSELVGGSTEAFF; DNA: TGTGCCAGCAGTGAACTTGTGGGAGGATCCACTGAAGCTTTCTTT
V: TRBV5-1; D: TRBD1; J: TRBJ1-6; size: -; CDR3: CASSSTGNNSPLHF; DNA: TGCGCCAGCAGCTCGACAGGGAATAATTCACCCCTCCACTTT
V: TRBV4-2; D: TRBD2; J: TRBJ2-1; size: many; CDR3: CASSQELAGGPGYNEQFF; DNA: TGTGCCAGCAGCCAAGAACTAGCGGGAGGGCCGGGTTACAATGAGCAGTTCTTC
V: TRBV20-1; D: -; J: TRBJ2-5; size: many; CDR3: CSARMGEPQETQYF; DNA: TGCAGTGCTAGAATGGGGGAGCCGCAAGAGACCCAGTACTTC
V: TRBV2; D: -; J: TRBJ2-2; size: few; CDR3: CVSNRESTGELFF; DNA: TGTGTCAGCAATAGGGAAAGCACCGGGGAGCTGTTTTTT
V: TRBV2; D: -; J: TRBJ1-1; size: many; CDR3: CASSTWAREGSTEAFF; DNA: TGTGCCAGCAGTACTTGGGCGCGGGAGGGGAGCACTGAAGCTTTCTTT
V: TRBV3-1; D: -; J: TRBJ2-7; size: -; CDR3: CASRGPHEQYF; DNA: TGTGCCAGCAGGGGACCCCACGAGCAGTACTTC
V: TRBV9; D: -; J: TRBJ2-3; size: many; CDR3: CASSVGLQGADTQYF; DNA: TGTGCCAGCAGCGTAGGCCTTCAGGGCGCAGATACGCAGTATTTT
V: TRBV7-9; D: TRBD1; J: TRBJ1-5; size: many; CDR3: CASSRGQGLSNQPQHF; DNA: TGTGCCAGCAGCCGAGGACAGGGCCTTAGCAATCAGCCCCAGCATTTT
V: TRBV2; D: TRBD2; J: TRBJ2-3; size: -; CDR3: CASSDPLAGGRTDTQYF; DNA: TGTGCCAGCAGTGACCCGTTAGCGGGAGGAAGGACAGATACGCAGTATTTT
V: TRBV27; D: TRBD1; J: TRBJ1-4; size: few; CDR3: CASKLRGGFLQEYEKLFF; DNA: TGTGCCAGCAAGCTAAGAGGGGGCTTCCTCCAAGAGTATGAAAAACTGTTTTTT
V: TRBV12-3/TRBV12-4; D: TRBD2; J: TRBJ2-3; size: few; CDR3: CASSFGGFSDTQYF; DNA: TGTGCCAGCAGTTTCGGGGGGTTTTCAGATACGCAGTATTTT
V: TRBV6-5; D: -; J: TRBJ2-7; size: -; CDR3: CASSYSGQGSYEQYF; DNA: TGTGCCAGCAGTTACTCGGGGCAGGGCTCCTACGAGCAGTACTTC
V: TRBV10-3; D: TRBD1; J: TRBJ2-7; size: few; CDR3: CAISPTGANEQYF; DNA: TGTGCCATCAGCCCGACAGGGGCCAACGAGCAGTACTTC
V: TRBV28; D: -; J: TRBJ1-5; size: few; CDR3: CASSLYTSRDADQPQHF; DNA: TGTGCCAGCAGTTTATACACCTCTAGGGACGCAGATCAGCCCCAGCATTTT
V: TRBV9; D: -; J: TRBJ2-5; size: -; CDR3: CASSVAFQGETQYF; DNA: TGTGCCAGCAGCGTAGCGTTCCAGGGAGAGACCCAGTACTTC
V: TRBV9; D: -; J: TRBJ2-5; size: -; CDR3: CASSAPTGETQYF; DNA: TGTGCCAGCAGCGCCCCGACCGGGGAGACCCAGTACTTC
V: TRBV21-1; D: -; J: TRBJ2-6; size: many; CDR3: CASSRRRTLNISGANVLTF; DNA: TGTGCCAGCAGTCGACGACGGACCCTGAATATATCTGGGGCCAACGTCCTGACTTTC
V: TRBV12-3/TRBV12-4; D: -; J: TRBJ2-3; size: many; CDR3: CASSFYSGSTDTQYF; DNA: TGTGCCAGCAGTTTCTACAGCGGCAGCACAGATACGCAGTATTTT
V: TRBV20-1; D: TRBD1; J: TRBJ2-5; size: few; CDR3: CSARGIGDQETQYF; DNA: TGCAGTGCCAGGGGGATTGGAGATCAAGAGACCCAGTACTTC
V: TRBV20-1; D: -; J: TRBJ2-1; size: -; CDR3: CSAREGKLAATSEQFF; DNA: TGCAGTGCTAGAGAGGGGAAACTAGCCGCCACCTCTGAGCAGTTCTTC
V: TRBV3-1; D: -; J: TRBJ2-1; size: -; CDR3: CASSSPLREHEQFF; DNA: TGTGCCAGCAGCTCCCCTCTAAGGGAACATGAGCAGTTCTTC
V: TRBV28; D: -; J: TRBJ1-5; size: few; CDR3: CASKRGGNQPQHF; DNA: TGTGCCAGCAAGAGGGGCGGCAATCAGCCCCAGCATTTT
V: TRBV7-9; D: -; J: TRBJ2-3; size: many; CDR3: CASSLVVPSAQYF; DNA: TGTGCCAGCAGCTTAGTAGTCCCGTCCGCGCAGTATTTT
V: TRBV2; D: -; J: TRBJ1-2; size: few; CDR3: CASRGSTDYGYTF; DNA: TGTGCCAGCAGGGGCTCAACAGACTATGGCTACACCTTC
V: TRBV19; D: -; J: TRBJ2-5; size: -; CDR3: CASTERQGTQYF; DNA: TGTGCCTCTACGGAGCGTCAAGGGACCCAGTACTTC
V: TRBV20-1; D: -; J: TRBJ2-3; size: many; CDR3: CSAAEEPGTDTQYF; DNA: TGCAGTGCTGCGGAAGAACCAGGCACAGATACGCAGTATTTT
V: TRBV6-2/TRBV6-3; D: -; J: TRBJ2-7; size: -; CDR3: CASSYTSSYEQYF; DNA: TGTGCCAGCAGTTATACGTCCTCCTACGAGCAGTACTTC
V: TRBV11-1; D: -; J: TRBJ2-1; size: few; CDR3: CASSLARSEQFF; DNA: TGTGCCAGCAGCTTAGCTAGAAGTGAGCAGTTCTTC
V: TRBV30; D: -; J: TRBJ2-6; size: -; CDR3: CACSVVSGANVLTF; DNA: TGTGCCTGTTCAGTTGTCTCTGGGGCCAACGTCCTGACTTTC
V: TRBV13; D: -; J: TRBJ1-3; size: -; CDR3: CASRIHGNTIYF; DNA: TGTGCCAGCAGGATCCACGGAAACACCATATATTTT
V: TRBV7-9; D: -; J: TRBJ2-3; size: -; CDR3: CASSVSYRSDTQYF; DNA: TGTGCCAGCAGCGTATCCTACAGGTCAGATACGCAGTATTTT
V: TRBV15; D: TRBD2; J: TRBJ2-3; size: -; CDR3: CATSRDWTSGGGSTDTQYF; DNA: TGTGCCACCAGCAGAGATTGGACTAGCGGGGGGGGATCCACAGATACGCAGTATTTT
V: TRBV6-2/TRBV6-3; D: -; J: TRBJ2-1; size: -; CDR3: CASSYRWDGHNEQFF; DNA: TGTGCCAGCAGTTACCGGTGGGACGGGCACAATGAGCAGTTCTTC
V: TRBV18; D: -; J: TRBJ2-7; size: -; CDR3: CASSPPHTYEQYF; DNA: TGTGCCAGCTCACCCCCACATACCTACGAGCAGTACTTC
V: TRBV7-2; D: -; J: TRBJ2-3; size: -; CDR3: CASSLPPQGRQYF; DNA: TGTGCCAGCAGCCTTCCCCCGCAGGGCCGCCAGTATTTT
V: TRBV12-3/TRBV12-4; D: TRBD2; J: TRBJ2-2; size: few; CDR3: CASSPSGLAGTGELFF; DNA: TGTGCCAGCAGTCCTTCGGGACTAGCGGGCACCGGGGAGCTGTTTTTT
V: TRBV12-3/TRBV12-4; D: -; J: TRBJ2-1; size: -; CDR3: CASSLSQGVFNEQFF; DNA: TGTGCCAGCAGTTTATCCCAGGGCGTATTCAATGAGCAGTTCTTC
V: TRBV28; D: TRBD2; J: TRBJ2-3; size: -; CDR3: CASSNPRYRLAGVPDTQYF; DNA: TGTGCCAGCAGTAACCCCAGATACCGACTAGCGGGAGTGCCAGATACGCAGTATTTT
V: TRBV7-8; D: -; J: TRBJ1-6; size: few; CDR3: CASSLADRGLDSPLHF; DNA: TGTGCCAGCAGCTTAGCTGATCGGGGTCTCGATTCACCCCTCCACTTT
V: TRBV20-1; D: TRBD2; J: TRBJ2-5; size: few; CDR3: CSASGREETQYF; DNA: TGCAGTGCTAGCGGGAGGGAAGAGACCCAGTACTTC
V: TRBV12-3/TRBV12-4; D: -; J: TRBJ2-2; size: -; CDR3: CASSSDWGEKTGELFF; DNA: TGTGCCAGCAGTTCGGATTGGGGGGAGAAAACCGGGGAGCTGTTTTTT
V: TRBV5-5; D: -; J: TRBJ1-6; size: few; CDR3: CASSFLGPNSPLHF; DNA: TGTGCCAGCAGCTTTTTGGGTCCTAATTCACCCCTCCACTTT